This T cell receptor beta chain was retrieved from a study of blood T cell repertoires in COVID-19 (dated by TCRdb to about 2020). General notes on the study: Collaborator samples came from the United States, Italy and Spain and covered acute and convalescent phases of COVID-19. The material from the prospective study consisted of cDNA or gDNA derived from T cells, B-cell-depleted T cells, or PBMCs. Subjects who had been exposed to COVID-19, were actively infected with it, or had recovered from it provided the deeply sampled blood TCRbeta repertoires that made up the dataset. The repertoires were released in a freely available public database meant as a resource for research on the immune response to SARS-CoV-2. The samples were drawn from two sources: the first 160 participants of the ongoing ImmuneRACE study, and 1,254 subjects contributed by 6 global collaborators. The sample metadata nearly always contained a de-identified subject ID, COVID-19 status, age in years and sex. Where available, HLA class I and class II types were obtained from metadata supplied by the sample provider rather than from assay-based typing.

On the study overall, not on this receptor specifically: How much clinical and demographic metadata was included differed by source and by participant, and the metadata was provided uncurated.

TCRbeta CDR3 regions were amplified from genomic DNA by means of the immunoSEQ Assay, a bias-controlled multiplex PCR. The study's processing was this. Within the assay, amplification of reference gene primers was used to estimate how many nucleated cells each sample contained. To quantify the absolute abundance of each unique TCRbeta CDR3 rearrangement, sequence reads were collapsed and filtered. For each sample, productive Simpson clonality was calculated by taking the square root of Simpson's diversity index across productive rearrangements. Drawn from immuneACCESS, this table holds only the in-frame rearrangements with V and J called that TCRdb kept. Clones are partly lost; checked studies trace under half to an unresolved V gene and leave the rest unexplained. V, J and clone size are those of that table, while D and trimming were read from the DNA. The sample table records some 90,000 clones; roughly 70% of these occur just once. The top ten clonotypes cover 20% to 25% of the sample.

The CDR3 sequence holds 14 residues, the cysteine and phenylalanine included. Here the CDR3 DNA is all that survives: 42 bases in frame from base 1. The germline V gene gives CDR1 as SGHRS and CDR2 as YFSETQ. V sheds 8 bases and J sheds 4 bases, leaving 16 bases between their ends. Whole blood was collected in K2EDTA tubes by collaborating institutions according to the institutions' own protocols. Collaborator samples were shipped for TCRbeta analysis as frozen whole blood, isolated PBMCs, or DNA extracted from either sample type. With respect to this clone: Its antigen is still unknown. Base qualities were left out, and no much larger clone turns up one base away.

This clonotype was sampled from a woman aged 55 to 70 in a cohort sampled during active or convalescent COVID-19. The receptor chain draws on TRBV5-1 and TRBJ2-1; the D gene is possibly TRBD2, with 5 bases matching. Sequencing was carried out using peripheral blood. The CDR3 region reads CASGGTSPYNEQFF. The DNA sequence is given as TGCGCCAGTGGTGGAACTAGTCCATACAATGAGCAGTTCTTC.